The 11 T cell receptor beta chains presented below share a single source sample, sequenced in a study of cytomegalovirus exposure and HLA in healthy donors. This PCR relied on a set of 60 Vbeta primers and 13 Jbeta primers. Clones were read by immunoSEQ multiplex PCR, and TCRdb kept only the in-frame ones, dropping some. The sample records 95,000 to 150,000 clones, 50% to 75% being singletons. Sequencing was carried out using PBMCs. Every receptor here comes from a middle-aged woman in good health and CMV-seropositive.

The CDR3 here is CASSSRVGGTEAFF. The DNA for the CDR3 is TGTGCCAGCAGCTCAAGGGTGGGGGGGACTGAAGCTTTCTTT. The V call is TRBV7-6, the J call TRBJ1-1; TRBD1 might be the D (5 bases). The germline V and J ends were trimmed by 4 bases and 5 bases, with 14 bases remaining between them. This CDR3 region has 14 residues. The germline V gene encodes CDR1 SGHVS and CDR2 FNYEAQ.

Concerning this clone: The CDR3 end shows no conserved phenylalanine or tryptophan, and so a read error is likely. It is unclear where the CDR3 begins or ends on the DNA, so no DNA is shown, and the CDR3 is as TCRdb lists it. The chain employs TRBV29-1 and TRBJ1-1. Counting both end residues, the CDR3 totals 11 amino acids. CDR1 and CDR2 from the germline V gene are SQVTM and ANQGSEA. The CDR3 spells CSVVSTATHRV.

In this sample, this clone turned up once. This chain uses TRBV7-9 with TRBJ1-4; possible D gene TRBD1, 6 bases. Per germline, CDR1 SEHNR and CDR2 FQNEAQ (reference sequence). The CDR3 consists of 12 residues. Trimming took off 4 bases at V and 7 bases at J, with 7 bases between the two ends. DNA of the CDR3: TGTGCCAGCAGCTCGGACAGTGAAAAACTGTTTTTT. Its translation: CASSSDSEKLFF.

The CDR3 spells CASSVLRTNYGYTF. The CDR3 DNA is TGTGCCAGCAGTGTCTTGCGGACTAACTATGGCTACACCTTC. The genes are TRBV2 and TRBJ1-2; D ambiguous. From germline, CDR1 is SNHLY and CDR2 FYNNEI. CDR3 length: 14 amino acids. V lost 4 bases to trimming and J lost 0 bases, with 9 bases between them.

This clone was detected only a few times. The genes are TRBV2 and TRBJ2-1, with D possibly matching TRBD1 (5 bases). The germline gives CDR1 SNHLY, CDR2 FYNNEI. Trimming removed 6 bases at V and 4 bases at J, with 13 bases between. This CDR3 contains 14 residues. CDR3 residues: CASRLRETYNEQFF. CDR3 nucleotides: TGTGCCAGCAGACTCAGGGAAACATACAATGAGCAGTTCTTC.

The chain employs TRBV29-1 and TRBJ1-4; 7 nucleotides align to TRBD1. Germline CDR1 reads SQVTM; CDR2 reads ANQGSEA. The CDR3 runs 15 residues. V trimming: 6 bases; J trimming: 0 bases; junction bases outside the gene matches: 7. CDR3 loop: CSVAPTGATNEKLFF. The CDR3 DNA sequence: TGCAGCGTAGCACCTACAGGGGCAACTAATGAAAAACTGTTTTTT.

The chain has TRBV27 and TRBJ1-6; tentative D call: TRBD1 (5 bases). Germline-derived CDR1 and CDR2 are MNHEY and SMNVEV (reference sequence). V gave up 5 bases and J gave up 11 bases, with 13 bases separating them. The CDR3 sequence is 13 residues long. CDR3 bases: TGTGCCAGCAGTCGACGGCGGGGCGCACCCCTCCACTTT. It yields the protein CASSRRRGAPLHF.

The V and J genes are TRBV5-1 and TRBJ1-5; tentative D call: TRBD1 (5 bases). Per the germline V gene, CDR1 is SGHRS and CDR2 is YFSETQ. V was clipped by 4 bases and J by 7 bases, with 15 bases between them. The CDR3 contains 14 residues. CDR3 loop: CASSRGSGEQPQHF. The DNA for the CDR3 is TGCGCCAGCAGCCGAGGGTCGGGGGAACAGCCCCAGCATTTT.

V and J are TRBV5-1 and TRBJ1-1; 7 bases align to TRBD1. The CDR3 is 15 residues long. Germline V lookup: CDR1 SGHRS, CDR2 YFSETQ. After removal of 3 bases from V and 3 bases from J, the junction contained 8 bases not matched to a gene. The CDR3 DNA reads TGCGCCAGCAGCTCCATACAGGGGAGCGACACTGAAGCTTTCTTT. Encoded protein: CASSSIQGSDTEAFF.

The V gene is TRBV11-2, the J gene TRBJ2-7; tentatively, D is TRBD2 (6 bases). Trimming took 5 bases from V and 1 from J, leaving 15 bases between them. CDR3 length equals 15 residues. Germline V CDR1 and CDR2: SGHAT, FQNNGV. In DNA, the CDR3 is TGTGCCAGCAGCGTACGAACGGAGGGGTCCTACGAGCAGTACTTC. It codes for CASSVRTEGSYEQYF.

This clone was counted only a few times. The CDR3 DNA reads as TGTGCCAGCAGCGTCGGGGGTCGGCACGAGCAGTACTTC. It codes for CASSVGGRHEQYF. The genes are TRBV9 and TRBJ2-7; TRBD2 might be the D (6 bases). The V end was cut by 2 bases, the J end by 5 bases, with 11 bases between. The CDR3 totals 13 residues. From germline, CDR1 is SGDLS and CDR2 YYNGEE. Variable domain in full (rest from reference TRBV9 and TRBJ2-7): DSGVTQTPKHLITATGQRVTLRCSPRSGDLSVYWYQQSLDQGLQFLIQYYNGEERAKGNILERFSAQQFPDLHSELNLSSLELGDSALYFCASSVGGRHEQYFGPGTRLTVT.